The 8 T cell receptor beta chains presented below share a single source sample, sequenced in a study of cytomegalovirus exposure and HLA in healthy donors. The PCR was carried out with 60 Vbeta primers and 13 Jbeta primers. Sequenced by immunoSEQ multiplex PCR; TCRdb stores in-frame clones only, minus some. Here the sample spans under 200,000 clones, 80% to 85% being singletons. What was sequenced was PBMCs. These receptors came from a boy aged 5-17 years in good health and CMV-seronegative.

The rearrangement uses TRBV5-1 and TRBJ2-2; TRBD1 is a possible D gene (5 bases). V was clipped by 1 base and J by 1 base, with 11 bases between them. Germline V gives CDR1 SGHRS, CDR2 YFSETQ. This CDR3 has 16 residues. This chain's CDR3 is CASSLSPGQNTGELFF. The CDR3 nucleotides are TGCGCCAGCAGCTTGTCGCCAGGGCAGAACACCGGGGAGCTGTTTTTT.

CDR3 residues: CASRQGVETGYTF. The CDR3 coding sequence is TGTGCCAGCAGACAGGGGGTTGAAACTGGCTACACCTTC. The chain joins TRBV6-5 to TRBJ1-2, with 8 bases aligning to TRBD1. Germline V gene lookup returns CDR1 MNHEY and CDR2 SVGAGI. Trimming cost V 6 bases and J 7 bases; bases outside gene matches: 7. The length of the CDR3 is 13 residues.

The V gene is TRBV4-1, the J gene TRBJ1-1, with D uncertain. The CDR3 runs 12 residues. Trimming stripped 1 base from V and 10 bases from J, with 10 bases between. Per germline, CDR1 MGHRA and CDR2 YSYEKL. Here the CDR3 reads CASSQGTEGAFF. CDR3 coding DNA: TGCGCCAGCAGCCAAGGGACCGAGGGAGCTTTCTTT.

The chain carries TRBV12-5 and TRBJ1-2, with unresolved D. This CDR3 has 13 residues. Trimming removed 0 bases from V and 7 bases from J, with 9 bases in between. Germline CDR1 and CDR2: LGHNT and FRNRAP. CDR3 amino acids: CASGLVSYLGYTF. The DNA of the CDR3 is TGTGCTAGTGGTTTGGTCTCCTATCTTGGCTACACCTTC.

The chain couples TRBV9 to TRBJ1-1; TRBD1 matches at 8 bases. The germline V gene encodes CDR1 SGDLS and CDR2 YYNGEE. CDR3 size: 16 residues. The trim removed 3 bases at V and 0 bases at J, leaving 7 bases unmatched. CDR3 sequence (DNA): TGTGCCAGCAGCGCCACAGGGGGGATTATGAACACTGAAGCTTTCTTT. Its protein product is CASSATGGIMNTEAFF. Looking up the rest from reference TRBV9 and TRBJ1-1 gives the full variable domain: DSGVTQTPKHLITATGQRVTLRCSPRSGDLSVYWYQQSLDQGLQFLIQYYNGEERAKGNILERFSAQQFPDLHSELNLSSLELGDSALYFCASSATGGIMNTEAFFGQGTRLTVV.

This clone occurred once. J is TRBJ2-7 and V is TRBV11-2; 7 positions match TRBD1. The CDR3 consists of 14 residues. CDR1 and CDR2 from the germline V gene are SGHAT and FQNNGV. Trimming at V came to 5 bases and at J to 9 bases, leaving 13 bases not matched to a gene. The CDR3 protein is CASSPQSRGSTQYF. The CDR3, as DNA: TGTGCCAGCAGCCCACAATCCAGGGGGAGTACGCAGTACTTC.

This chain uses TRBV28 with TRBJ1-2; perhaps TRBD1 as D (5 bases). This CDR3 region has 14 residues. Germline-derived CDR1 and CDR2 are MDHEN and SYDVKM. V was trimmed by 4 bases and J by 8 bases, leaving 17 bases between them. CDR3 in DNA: TGTGCCAGCAGTTCTTCAACAGGCCCCTACGGCTACACCTTC. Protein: CASSSSTGPYGYTF.

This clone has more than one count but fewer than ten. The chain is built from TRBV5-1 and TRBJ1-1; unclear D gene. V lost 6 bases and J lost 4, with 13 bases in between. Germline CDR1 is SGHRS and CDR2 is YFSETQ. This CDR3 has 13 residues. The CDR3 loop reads CASTSPGSTEAFF. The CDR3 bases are TGCGCCAGCACCTCACCTGGGAGCACTGAAGCTTTCTTT.